This T cell receptor beta chain was profiled in a study of cytomegalovirus exposure and HLA in healthy donors. The CDR3 totals 15 residues. CDR1 and CDR2 from the germline V gene are SGHRS and YFSETQ. The V and J ends lost 4 bases and 0 bases, in that order; junction bases with no gene match: 3. Study-wide findings and caveats: Three chains tied to CMV proved CMV antigen-specific in vitro.

For this clone: Its antigen is undetermined.

The PCR made use of 60 Vbeta and 13 Jbeta primers. Clones were read by immunoSEQ multiplex PCR, and TCRdb kept only the in-frame ones, dropping some. The table has over 200,000 clones, 85% seen once. This sequence joins TRBV5-1 and TRBJ1-5, with 8 bases identical to TRBD1. The clonotype was recovered from a human donor in good health. Sequenced: PBMCs. The CDR3 here is CASSPQGVSNQPQHF. As DNA, the CDR3 is TGCGCCAGCAGCCCACAGGGGGTTAGCAATCAGCCCCAGCATTTT.